The 6 T cell receptor beta chains given below trace back to one sample, sequenced in a study of blood T cell repertoires in COVID-19 (dated by TCRdb to about 2020). Preparation of the library involved the immunoSEQ multiplex PCR assay. Drawn from immuneACCESS, this table holds only the in-frame rearrangements with V and J called that TCRdb kept. Clones are partly lost; checked studies trace under half to an unresolved V gene and leave the rest unexplained. Within this sample are roughly 300,000 clones, with 85% of them counted one time only. About 2.7% of the sample comes from the top ten. Specimen: PBMCs or T cells enriched from blood (not recorded which). The receptors originated from a woman aged 45-65 years who had recovered from COVID-19.

The J gene is TRBJ1-1, the V gene TRBV19; a possible D gene is TRBD1 (5 bases). The CDR3 has 13 residues. The germline V gene encodes CDR1 LNHDA and CDR2 SQIVND (reference sequence). Trimming pared 6 bases from V and 1 base from J, leaving 9 bases between. CDR3 bases: TGTGCCAGTAGAGACCAGGGGAACACTGAAGCTTTCTTT. The encoded protein is CASRDQGNTEAFF.

The CDR3 DNA follows: TGTGCCAGCAGCGGGCGATTGACTAGCGGGGGAAACCTCGGATCCTACAATGAGCAGTTCTTC. It specifies CASSGRLTSGGNLGSYNEQFF. The J gene is TRBJ2-1, the V gene TRBV9, with 12 nucleotides matching TRBD2. Germline CDR1 reads SGDLS; CDR2 reads YYNGEE. This CDR3 is 21 amino acids long. V shed 3 bases, J shed 1 base, and the junction held 17 bases outside the gene matches.

The CDR3 sequence is CASSLGGGLTDTQYF. The CDR3 DNA reads as TGTGCCAGCAGCTTAGGCGGGGGTCTCACAGATACGCAGTATTTT. J is TRBJ2-3 and V is TRBV11-2, with 7 bases aligning to TRBD2. The V gene end was trimmed by 1 base and the J gene end by 2 bases; junction bases not matched to a gene: 3. CDR3 length equals 15 residues. The germline V gene encodes CDR1 SGHAT and CDR2 FQNNGV.

V gene TRBV30 combines with J gene TRBJ1-2; D call uncertain. This CDR3 is built from 14 residues. V lost 0 bases and J 1 base, leaving 9 bases between the germline ends. Germline lookup yields CDR1 GTSNPN and CDR2 SVGIG (reference sequence). Written as DNA, the CDR3 is TGTGCCTGGAGTGTACCGGGGATTAACTATGGCTACACCTTC. It encodes CAWSVPGINYGYTF.

The chain recombines TRBV5-5 with TRBJ2-5; 8 positions match TRBD2. Germline V gene lookup returns CDR1 SGHKS and CDR2 YYEKEE (reference sequence). Trimming removed 4 bases from V and 1 base from J; junction bases left unmatched: 6. CDR3 length: 15 residues. Here the CDR3 reads CASSPRTSIQETQYF. The CDR3 coding sequence is TGTGCCAGCAGCCCCCGGACTAGCATCCAAGAGACCCAGTACTTC.

The chain couples TRBV7-9 to TRBJ2-6; 7 bases agree with TRBD1. Trimming took 6 bases from V and 4 from J; bases not matched to a gene: 9. The CDR3 has 16 residues. Germline CDR1 reads SEHNR; CDR2 reads FQNEAQ (reference sequence). This chain's CDR3 is CASRPPTGIGANVLTF. The CDR3 DNA sequence: TGTGCCAGCAGACCCCCGACAGGGATAGGGGCCAACGTCCTGACTTTC. The full variable domain, rest sourced from reference TRBV7-9 and TRBJ2-6, is DTGVSQNPRHKITKRGQNVTFRCDPISEHNRLYWYRQTLGQGPEFLTYFQNEAQLEKSRLLSDRFSAERPKGSFSTLEIQRTEQGDSAMYLCASRPPTGIGANVLTFGAGSRLTVL.